Below are 32 T cell receptor beta chains sequenced from a single sample in a study of blood T cells in healthy people across ages. Next came a second PCR, run for about 7 to 12 cycles, which used a sample-barcoded 5' primer along with a J-beta primer mix. TCRdb analysed the 5' RACE reads with MiXCR anew, one entry per CDR3 protein. The data hold roughly 1,500,000 distinct CDR3 sequences, with about 43% observed a single time. The source material was blood. Receptor source: a woman under 30 in good health.

The gene calls are TRBV7-8 and TRBJ2-1; TRBD2 matches at 7 bases. CDR1 is SGHVS, CDR2 FQNEAQ, per germline. The CDR3 totals 15 residues. Trimming took 1 base from V and 5 from J; bases not matched to a gene: 5. As DNA, the CDR3 is TGTGCCAGCAGCTTAGAAGCTAGCGGTCACAATGAGCAGTTCTTC. Its protein product is CASSLEASGHNEQFF.

On this clonotype itself: Compared with germline, one end of the junction differs, possibly owing to a read error. The chain recombines TRBV10-1 with TRBJ1-6; D not resolved. The germline V gene has CDR1 WNHNN and CDR2 SYGVQD (reference sequence). The CDR3 covers 13 residues. The DNA of the CDR3 is TGCGCCAGCAGTGAGTCAAGACTTTCACCCCCCCACTTT. Protein sequence: CASSESRLSPPHF.

The V call is TRBV20-1, the J call TRBJ1-3, with D possibly matching TRBD1 (5 bases). The CDR3 consists of 13 residues. Per germline, CDR1 DFQATT and CDR2 SNEGSKA (reference sequence). V was shortened by 6 bases and J by 2 bases, with 11 bases between the two germline ends. The CDR3 DNA reads TGCAGTGCGGATGCAGGGCCTGGAAACACCATATATTTT. Its translation: CSADAGPGNTIYF.

This sequence joins TRBV7-9 and TRBJ2-1, with 7 bases lining up with TRBD2. This CDR3 comprises 16 residues. CDR1 SEHNR and CDR2 FQNEAQ come from the germline V gene (reference sequence). V was clipped by 1 base and J by 5 bases; unmatched bases: 8. The CDR3 here is CASSLVTAGVHNEQFF. The CDR3 region has the DNA TGTGCCAGCAGCTTAGTGACGGCGGGAGTGCACAATGAGCAGTTCTTC.

J is TRBJ2-7 and V is TRBV12-3 or TRBV12-4; 7 nucleotides match TRBD1. The CDR3 is 14 amino acids. After removal of 3 bases from V and 6 bases from J, the junction contained 8 bases not matched to a gene. CDR3 in DNA: TGTGCCAGCAGTTTTGGAGAAAGGACAGGCGAGCAGTACTTC. Amino acid sequence: CASSFGERTGEQYF.

The chain combines TRBV20-1 with TRBJ2-5, with unresolved D. With 7 bases removed from V and 4 bases from J, the gap between germline ends came to 10 bases. CDR3 length equals 11 residues. CDR1 is DFQATT and CDR2 is SNEGSKA in the germline V gene (reference sequence). CDR3 sequence: CSVVPGETQYF. CDR3 sequence (DNA): TGCAGTGTCGTCCCGGGAGAGACCCAGTACTTC.

The rearrangement links TRBV7-9 to TRBJ1-2, with D possibly being TRBD1 (5 bases). Germline V gene sequence: CDR1 SEHNR, CDR2 FQNEAQ (reference sequence). The V gene lost 1 base and the J gene lost 7 bases, with 13 bases spanning the gap. The CDR3 is 14 amino acids. In DNA, the CDR3 is TGTGCCAGCAGCTTAGAAGGCAGGGAGGCTGGCTACACCTTC. Translating it yields CASSLEGREAGYTF. Filled out from reference TRBV7-9 and TRBJ1-2, the complete variable domain reads DTGVSQNPRHKITKRGQNVTFRCDPISEHNRLYWYRQTLGQGPEFLTYFQNEAQLEKSRLLSDRFSAERPKGSFSTLEIQRTEQGDSAMYLCASSLEGREAGYTFGSGTRLTVV.

J is TRBJ1-2 and V is TRBV4-1, with D uncertain. Germline V gene sequence: CDR1 MGHRA, CDR2 YSYEKL. V lost 2 bases and J 4 bases, leaving 11 bases between the germline ends. The length of the CDR3 is 14 residues. In DNA, the CDR3 is TGCGCCAGCAGCCAACCGGGCCACCTCTATGGCTACACCTTC. Encoded protein: CASSQPGHLYGYTF.

V gene TRBV20-1 combines with J gene TRBJ2-7; D call uncertain. The DNA matches TRBJ2-5 better at its end, which makes the J call doubtful. The CDR3 has 12 residues. The germline CDR1 and CDR2 sequences are DFQATT and SNEGSKA (reference sequence). CDR3 protein: CSARDPPRTQYF. The CDR3 coding sequence is TGCAGTGCTAGAGATCCCCCTAGGACCCAGTACTTC.

V usage is TRBV10-3 and J usage is TRBJ2-7, with D uncertain. Germline V gene lookup returns CDR1 ENHRY and CDR2 SYGVKD. The CDR3 has 11 amino acids. V lost 6 bases, J lost 3 bases, and 6 bases lay in between. Written as DNA, the CDR3 is TGTGCCATCAGAGGCAGCTACGAGCAGTACTTC. As protein: CAIRGSYEQYF.

Many counts were recorded for this clonotype. V gene TRBV10-3 combines with J gene TRBJ1-2; perhaps TRBD1 as D (5 bases). The CDR3 spans 13 residues. The V gene lost 6 bases and the J gene lost 0 bases, with 8 bases spanning the gap. Looked up from germline, CDR1 is ENHRY and CDR2 is SYGVKD. Here the CDR3 reads CAIRAGANYGYTF. CDR3 nucleotide sequence: TGTGCCATCAGAGCGGGGGCTAACTATGGCTACACCTTC.

The genes are TRBV7-9 and TRBJ1-4; D gene unclear. V lost 3 bases and J 3 bases, leaving 11 bases between the germline ends. Germline-derived CDR1 and CDR2 are SEHNR and FQNEAQ (reference sequence). This CDR3 spans 15 amino acids. CDR3 region: CASSLVAVANEKLFF. In DNA form, the CDR3 reads TGTGCCAGCAGCTTGGTAGCAGTCGCTAATGAAAAACTGTTTTTT.

To note about this clonotype: A much larger clone lies a single base off, so this may be a read error. The gene calls are TRBV6-6 and TRBJ1-2, with TRBD1 matching 8 bases. The CDR3 totals 14 residues. Germline trimming cut 6 bases from V and 6 bases from J; bases unmatched to any gene: 9. CDR1 is MNHNY and CDR2 is SVGAGI in the germline V gene (reference sequence). For the CDR3, the DNA is TGTGCCAGCAGAGGGGCAGGGGGCGAGCATGGCTACACCTTC. This sequence encodes CASRGAGGEHGYTF.

V is TRBV28 and J is TRBJ2-7; D gene uncertain. There are 13 residues in the CDR3. Germline V gene sequence: CDR1 MDHEN, CDR2 SYDVKM. V was pared by 4 bases and J by 1 base, with 8 bases between. CDR3 sequence (DNA): TGTGCCAGCAGTTACCTACGGTCCTACGAGCAGTACTTC. This translates into CASSYLRSYEQYF.

The chain joins TRBV5-1 to TRBJ2-1; D not certain. CDR3 length equals 15 residues. Germline V CDR1 and CDR2: SGHRS, YFSETQ. Trimming shortened V by 0 bases and J by 8 bases, and 15 bases separated the two germline ends. The CDR3 loop is CASSLAIGGVYEQFF. The CDR3 DNA reads as TGCGCCAGCAGCTTGGCGATAGGTGGAGTGTATGAGCAGTTCTTC.

The J gene is TRBJ2-5, the V gene TRBV6-2 or TRBV6-3; no reliable D call. Germline lookup yields CDR1 MNHEY and CDR2 SVGEGT. V lost 8 bases and J lost 2, with 15 bases in between. The CDR3 runs 14 residues. CDR3 region: CASAPPASQETQYF. Here the CDR3 DNA reads TGTGCCAGCGCCCCGCCGGCGTCACAAGAGACCCAGTACTTC.

The chain has TRBV9 and TRBJ1-2, with TRBD1 identical over 8 bases. The germline gives CDR1 SGDLS, CDR2 YYNGEE. V shed 5 bases and J 4 bases; nucleotides not matched to a gene: 7. The CDR3 spans 14 residues. The CDR3 is CASSETGGGYGYTF. The CDR3 nucleotides read TGTGCCAGCAGTGAAACAGGGGGGGGCTATGGCTACACCTTC.

The rearrangement links TRBV7-6 to TRBJ1-6; D is perhaps TRBD1 (5 bases). This CDR3 contains 15 residues. The V gene lost 1 base and the J gene lost 10 bases, with 14 bases spanning the gap. The germline gives CDR1 SGHVS, CDR2 FNYEAQ. The CDR3 reads CASSLGGGSHSPLHF. Here the CDR3 DNA reads TGTGCCAGCAGCTTAGGGGGGGGGTCCCACTCACCCCTCCACTTT.

This clonotype was picked up a small number of times. The V and J genes are TRBV25-1 and TRBJ2-2, with D hard to call. Trimming stripped 7 bases from V and 6 bases from J, with 6 bases between. The CDR3 consists of 11 residues. Germline assignment: CDR1 MGHDK and CDR2 SYGVNS. This CDR3 is CASIGAGELFF. The CDR3 DNA reads as TGTGCCAGCATTGGGGCCGGGGAGCTGTTTTTT.

The genes are TRBV9 and TRBJ2-5; TRBD2 agrees at 10 bases. The V and J ends lost 3 bases and 4 bases, in that order; junction bases with no gene match: 9. CDR3 length: 16 amino acids. Germline CDR1 and CDR2: SGDLS and YYNGEE. The CDR3 protein is CASSGPGLAKVETQYF. CDR3 in DNA: TGTGCCAGCAGCGGGCCGGGACTAGCGAAGGTAGAGACCCAGTACTTC.

This chain joins TRBV6-6 and TRBJ1-1, with D perhaps matching TRBD1 (6 bases). The CDR3 extends over 16 amino acids. V lost 4 bases to trimming and J lost 6 bases, with 21 bases between them. Germline V lookup: CDR1 MNHNY, CDR2 SVGAGI (reference sequence). CDR3 DNA: TGTGCCAGCAGTTGGGGGGGGCTCGATGGCTTCGCTGAAGCTTTCTTT. As protein: CASSWGGLDGFAEAFF.

This sequence joins TRBV20-1 and TRBJ2-7; 12 positions match TRBD2. This CDR3 is built from 15 residues. The germline gives CDR1 DFQATT, CDR2 SNEGSKA (reference sequence). V was pared by 0 bases and J by 5 bases, with 5 bases of the junction left unmatched. This CDR3 reads CSARDLTSGGDEQYF. The CDR3, as DNA: TGCAGTGCTAGAGATTTGACTAGCGGGGGAGACGAGCAGTACTTC.

The chain links TRBV3-1 to TRBJ2-4; 9 nucleotides align to TRBD1. This CDR3 contains 15 residues. V was pared by 2 bases and J by 5 bases, with 4 bases of the junction left unmatched. The V gene's germline CDR1 is LGHDT and CDR2 YNNKEL (reference sequence). The CDR3 DNA reads TGTGCCAGCAGCCAACCCCGGACAGGGGAAAACATTCAGTACTTC. Translation gives CASSQPRTGENIQYF.

This clonotype came up a few times. The V call is TRBV6-5, the J call TRBJ2-1; 10 nucleotides agree with TRBD2. This CDR3 comprises 15 residues. Germline V gene sequence: CDR1 MNHEY, CDR2 SVGAGI. J lost 8 bases, V lost 2 bases, and 6 bases had no gene match. The CDR3 loop is CASSYPGLAEHEQFF. The CDR3 DNA follows: TGTGCCAGCAGTTACCCCGGACTAGCGGAACATGAGCAGTTCTTC.

The chain carries TRBV20-1 and TRBJ2-3; 10 nucleotides agree with TRBD2. The CDR3 has 19 amino acids. Trimming took 3 bases from V and 2 from J; bases not matched to a gene: 17. The germline gives CDR1 DFQATT, CDR2 SNEGSKA (reference sequence). Here the CDR3 DNA reads TGCAGTGCTAGGACCCCCAGCGGGAGGGCCCTCCTGGCCACAGATACGCAGTATTTT. This gives the protein CSARTPSGRALLATDTQYF.

This clonotype has more than one count but fewer than ten. This sequence joins TRBV7-8 and TRBJ2-7, with no clear D. The J call may not be correct, given that the DNA end is closer to TRBJ2-5. The germline gives CDR1 SGHVS, CDR2 FQNEAQ. This CDR3 contains 14 residues. CDR3 DNA sequence: TGTGCCAGCAGCTTAGAGGCAGCCCAAGAGACCCAGTACTTC. Its translation: CASSLEAAQETQYF.

The J gene is TRBJ2-3, the V gene TRBV10-3; possible D gene TRBD2, 5 bases. Trimming removed 5 bases from V and 4 bases from J, with 16 bases in between. The CDR3 totals 15 residues. The germline CDR1 and CDR2 sequences are ENHRY and SYGVKD. The CDR3 bases are TGTGCCATCAGTCCGATAGTGGGTAGCGCAGATACGCAGTATTTT. Its protein is CAISPIVGSADTQYF.

This chain connects TRBV11-2 to TRBJ2-5; D is unresolved. V was clipped by 5 bases and J by 5 bases, with 6 bases between them. Looked up from germline, CDR1 is SGHAT and CDR2 is FQNNGV. The CDR3 length is 11 residues. The CDR3 DNA sequence: TGTGCCAGCAGCATTATGGAGACCCAGTACTTC. Its translation is CASSIMETQYF.

This clonotype has just a few counts. The chain joins TRBV20-1 to TRBJ2-4; TRBD2 might be the D (6 bases). Germline assignment: CDR1 DFQATT and CDR2 SNEGSKA (reference sequence). Deletions cut 6 bases from V and 3 bases from J, with 18 bases between. The CDR3 totals 15 residues. CDR3 sequence: CSAEETGVGKNIQYF. The CDR3 DNA reads TGCAGTGCGGAAGAAACGGGAGTGGGCAAAAACATTCAGTACTTC.

This clonotype has a handful of counts. The rearrangement joins TRBV5-1 to TRBJ2-1; D gene ambiguous. Germline lookup yields CDR1 SGHRS and CDR2 YFSETQ. The CDR3 sequence is 15 residues long. The ends were cut back, 0 bases at V and 6 bases at J, with 13 bases in the middle. The CDR3 region has the DNA TGCGCCAGCAGCTTGGTGCGTTCCCCCTTCAATGAGCAGTTCTTC. Its protein product is CASSLVRSPFNEQFF.

The V call is TRBV4-1, the J call TRBJ2-3; D remains ambiguous. Per the germline V gene, CDR1 is MGHRA and CDR2 is YSYEKL. The CDR3 has 14 amino acids. V lost 0 bases and J lost 6, with 10 bases in between. The CDR3 here is CASSQELRADTQYF. CDR3 sequence (DNA): TGCGCCAGCAGCCAAGAGCTCCGGGCCGATACGCAGTATTTT.

This clonotype was detected a few times. This chain joins TRBV6-6 and TRBJ2-5; D is unclear. The ends were cut back, 5 bases at V and 9 bases at J, with 16 bases in the middle. Germline CDR1 and CDR2: MNHNY and SVGAGI (reference sequence). The CDR3 is made up of 13 amino acids. The CDR3 bases are TGTGCCAGCAGTCTTCTTGAAACGGTGGCCCAGTACTTC. This encodes CASSLLETVAQYF.